This T cell receptor (beta chain) was retrieved from a study of T cells in Graves' hyperthyroidism and ophthalmopathy. Study-wide findings and caveats: Most clonotypes that expanded in the thyroid above 0.001 also showed up in blood.

Turning to this clonotype: Its target is unknown.

Disease duration was under 3 months in the ophthalmopathy patients, who also had a Clinical Activity Score of at least 3 and a NOSPECS grade of at least 4. Lactation, pregnancy, other autoimmune disease or uncontrolled infection excluded patients. The TCR beta CDR3 regions underwent amplification using RNA transcripts as the source. First-round RT-PCR of the TCR CDR3 relied on the HTBI primer set. TCRdb analysed the multiplex PCR reads with MiXCR anew, one entry per CDR3 protein. The sample comprises 500,000 to 750,000 distinct CDR3 sequences, more than 13% of which are singletons, and 6.5% to 9% rests with the top ten. J lost 4 bases, V lost 0 bases, and 12 bases had no gene match. This CDR3 has 17 residues. Germline V lookup: CDR1 SQVTM, CDR2 ANQGSEA.

Sample: blood. The TCR sequence derives from a woman between 18 and 29 years old with Graves' ophthalmopathy. V gene TRBV29-1 combines with J gene TRBJ1-2; 9 nucleotides line up with TRBD1. The CDR3 bases are TGCAGCGTTGAAGATCGCCCCCTAACAGGGGGCTTCTATGGCTACACCTTC. Its translation is CSVEDRPLTGGFYGYTF.